This note documents a single TCR beta chain sequence. Its antigen is undetermined. This entry is derived from a study of identical twins. TCRdb re-called the 5' RACE reads with MiXCR, one entry per CDR3 protein. Of about 520,000 distinct CDR3 sequences in the sample, less than 25% were seen once. Trimming took 3 bases from V and 5 from J; bases not matched to a gene: 6. The CDR3 runs 13 residues. The germline V gene has CDR1 GTSNPN and CDR2 SVGIG (reference sequence). Overall study results and limits: Cross-sectional statistics, not tracking of the same donors, supported the conclusions. Those out-of-frame alpha sequences shared by twins showed an excess of low generation probability.

This sample was also put to use in a study of T cells expressing NK-cell markers. That study reports: All TCR beta repertoires analysed originated from sorted CD3+CD56+NKG2C+, CD3+CD56+NKG2C- and CD3+CD56-NKG2C+ T cells. The sorts in several experiments were restricted to alpha-beta TCR T cells by an anti-gamma-delta TCR antibody.

Sequenced: CD4+ T cells sorted from blood. The receptor comes from a woman aged 18-35 years in good health. The genes are TRBV30 and TRBJ2-5; 7 bases are a match to TRBD2. For the CDR3, the DNA is TGTGCCTGGAGCGTTGGCGGGAGTGAGACCCAGTACTTC. It is translated as CAWSVGGSETQYF.